This T cell receptor (beta chain) was recovered during a study of T cell repertoires in cytomegalovirus infection. The overall study: A matching HLA type, together with CMV infection, was signaled by public TCR beta signatures.

Germline V gene sequence: CDR1 SGHNT, CDR2 YENEEA. The CDR3 covers 15 residues. The V end was cut by 0 bases, the J end by 3 bases, with 9 bases between. General study results and limits: HLA-C-restricted CMV clonotypes gave the most frequent clonotype in two of eight donors. Summed frequency of public TCR beta families distinguished CMV carriers with the relevant HLA.

This clonotype was counted only a few times. Its antigen remains unidentified. TCRdb called the reads again in MiXCR, with one record for every CDR3 protein. The sample shows 150,000 to 200,000 distinct CDR3 sequences, approximately 19% of them seen only once. The source material was PBMCs. The sequence derives from a human donor in good health (CMV status not recorded). Some clones in this sample may be carry-over from other donors' samples. The V call is TRBV11-3, the J call TRBJ2-1; D is tentatively TRBD1 or TRBD2 (5 bases each). The CDR3 DNA reads TGTGCCAGCAGCTTAGAAGGGACGGGCTACAATGAGCAGTTCTTC. It translates to CASSLEGTGYNEQFF.